Here is one TCR beta chain with its context. Using immunoSEQ multiplex PCR, the repertoire was profiled, and TCRdb retains in-frame clones only, with some absent. The top ten hold around 6% of the sample, which has more than 300,000 clones, about 89% seen once. The sample originates from a study of blood T cell repertoires in COVID-19. This CDR3 is built from 13 residues. CDR1 is SGHNT and CDR2 is YYREEE in the germline V gene (reference sequence). V was cut by 4 bases and J by 5 bases, with 12 bases left in between. This TCR derives from a man aged 18 to 35 who had recovered from COVID-19. The specimen was peripheral blood. V gene TRBV5-4 combines with J gene TRBJ1-1, with unresolved D. The DNA of the CDR3 is TGTGCCAGCAGCCCGGGGTGGGTTACTGAAGCTTTCTTT. Encoded protein: CASSPGWVTEAFF.